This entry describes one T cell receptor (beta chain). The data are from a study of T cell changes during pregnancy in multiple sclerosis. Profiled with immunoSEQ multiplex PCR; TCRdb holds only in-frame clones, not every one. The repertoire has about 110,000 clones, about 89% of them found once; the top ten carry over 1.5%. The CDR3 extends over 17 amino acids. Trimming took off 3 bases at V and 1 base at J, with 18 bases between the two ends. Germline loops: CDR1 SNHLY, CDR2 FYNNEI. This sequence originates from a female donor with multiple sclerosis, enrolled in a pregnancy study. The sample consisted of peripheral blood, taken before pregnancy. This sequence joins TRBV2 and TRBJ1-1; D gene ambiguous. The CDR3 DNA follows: TGTGCCAGCAGTGAGAGAAAAAGGACGGGAGGGAACACTGAAGCTTTCTTT. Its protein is CASSERKRTGGNTEAFF.